Listed here are 5 T cell receptor beta chains from one sample, sequenced in a study of neurological immune-mediated disorders. TCRdb independently ran MiXCR on the 5' RACE reads; one entry per CDR3 protein. Of 50,000 to 65,000 distinct CDR3 sequences in the sample, 3.6% were seen once. Sequenced material: PBMCs. The receptors shown here come from a man aged 30 to 39 with multiple sclerosis.

In its sample, this clonotype was seen many times. V usage is TRBV6-6 and J usage is TRBJ2-2; D is perhaps TRBD1 or TRBD2 (6 bases each). V shed 0 bases and J shed 7 bases, with 12 bases lying between them. There are 15 residues in the CDR3. From germline, CDR1 is MNHNY and CDR2 SVGAGI (reference sequence). The CDR3 protein is CASSYSQGTGGELFF. The DNA for the CDR3 is TGTGCCAGCAGTTACTCCCAGGGGACTGGCGGGGAGCTGTTTTTT.

The chain uses TRBV5-6 and TRBJ2-7; TRBD2 is a possible D gene (5 bases). Trimming took 1 base from V and 2 from J, leaving 10 bases between them. Germline CDR1 reads SGHDT; CDR2 reads YYEEEE. This CDR3 comprises 14 residues. The CDR3 DNA is TGTGCCAGCAGCTTGTTCGGGGTAGCCTACGAGCAGTACTTC. It specifies CASSLFGVAYEQYF.

This clonotype was counted between two and nine times. CDR3 sequence reads: CATSRLPLADTQYF. The CDR3 bases are TGTGCCACCAGCAGACTGCCCCTAGCAGATACGCAGTATTTT. This rearrangement joins TRBV15 to TRBJ2-3, with no clear D. CDR1 is LNHNV and CDR2 is YYDKDF in the germline V gene (reference sequence). CDR3 length: 14 amino acids. Trimming stripped 2 bases from V and 4 bases from J, with 10 bases between.

In its sample, this clonotype was seen many times. The V and J genes are TRBV13 and TRBJ2-5, with a tentative D call TRBD1 (5 bases). V gave up 6 bases and J gave up 5 bases, with 19 bases separating them. Germline lookup yields CDR1 PRHDT and CDR2 FYEKMQ (reference sequence). The CDR3 is 15 residues long. The CDR3: CASSSAQGREETQYF. CDR3 coding DNA: TGTGCCAGCAGTTCCGCCCAGGGCCGAGAGGAGACCCAGTACTTC.

This clonotype was observed at least ten times. This chain uses TRBV14 with TRBJ1-6, with TRBD1 identical over 7 bases. The CDR3 covers 15 residues. Germline lookup yields CDR1 SGHDN and CDR2 FVKESK. J was trimmed by 13 bases and V by 4 bases; bases with no gene match: 13. This chain's CDR3 is CASSLTGTDISPLHF. The CDR3 coding sequence is TGTGCCAGCAGCCTCACCGGGACAGATATTTCTCCCCTCCACTTT.